This section outlines one T cell receptor (beta chain) sequence together with its context. Its antigen is unidentified. The CDR3 sequence is 13 residues long. V was shortened by 2 bases and J by 3 bases, with 7 bases between the two germline ends. Germline values: CDR1 MNHNY, CDR2 SVGAGI (reference sequence). Focal radiation plus CTLA-4 blockade with ipilimumab was administered to patients who had chemo-refractory metastatic non-small-cell lung cancer. TCRdb's copy holds only in-frame clones and misses some; the assay was immunoSEQ multiplex PCR. The sample carries some 110,000 clones, around 75% recorded once. These data originate in a study of radiotherapy plus CTLA-4 blockade in lung cancer. Findings and limits, study-wide: Radiotherapy was combined with ipilimumab, and tumor-derived TCR clones then expanded in blood.

Source: peripheral blood, taken from a patient treated with radiotherapy plus ipilimumab. The TCR comes from a human donor with non-small cell lung cancer who had a partial response to radiotherapy plus ipilimumab. The V gene is TRBV6-6, the J gene TRBJ1-1; D not resolved. The CDR3 nucleotides are TGTGCCAGCAGTTACGGGCGGGACACTGAAGCTTTCTTT. Translation gives CASSYGRDTEAFF.